A selection of T cell receptor beta chains follows, all from one sample in a study of control samples from healthy donors and cancer patients. Profiling relied on immunoSEQ multiplex PCR, and the TCRdb table lists in-frame clones only, not all of them. The sample has some 76,000 clones, about nine tenths seen once. Sequenced input: PBMCs. All receptors derive from a woman in her fifties or sixties with colorectal cancer. The CDR3 runs from the conserved cysteine through the conserved F or W. A D gene is named only where the DNA matches it firmly. Expanded clones get a size class; other rows say once, few or many, or leave the size out.

v_gene: TRBV6-4; abundance: .; d_gene: .; j_gene: TRBJ2-2; CDR3aa: CASSELGANTGELFF; CDR3nt: TGTGCCAGCAGTGAATTGGGGGCGAACACCGGGGAGCTGTTTTTT
v_gene: TRBV19; abundance: .; d_gene: .; j_gene: TRBJ2-2; CDR3aa: CASSIDRALGVPNTGELFF; CDR3nt: TGTGCCAGTAGTATAGATCGCGCCCTCGGGGTTCCGAACACCGGGGAGCTGTTTTTT
v_gene: TRBV28; abundance: .; d_gene: .; j_gene: TRBJ1-4; CDR3aa: CASKFYGFNEKLFF; CDR3nt: TGTGCCAGCAAATTTTATGGTTTTAATGAAAAACTGTTTTTT
v_gene: TRBV14; abundance: once; d_gene: .; j_gene: TRBJ2-2; CDR3aa: CASSQVGVGFTGELFF; CDR3nt: TGTGCCAGCAGCCAGGTTGGAGTTGGGTTCACCGGGGAGCTGTTTTTT
v_gene: TRBV19; abundance: once; d_gene: TRBD1; j_gene: TRBJ1-3; CDR3aa: CASSPITGGELKNTIYF; CDR3nt: TGTGCCAGTAGTCCTATAACAGGGGGCGAGCTGAAAAACACCATATATTTT
v_gene: TRBV19; abundance: .; d_gene: TRBD1; j_gene: TRBJ2-3; CDR3aa: CASSGQGAYMTGTDTQYF; CDR3nt: TGTGCCAGTAGCGGACAGGGGGCGTACATGACTGGCACAGATACGCAGTATTTT
v_gene: TRBV4-1; abundance: .; d_gene: .; j_gene: TRBJ1-5; CDR3aa: CASSQAEGIQPQHF; CDR3nt: TGCGCCAGCAGCCAAGCGGAGGGAATTCAGCCCCAGCATTTT
v_gene: TRBV2; abundance: .; d_gene: .; j_gene: TRBJ1-5; CDR3aa: CASSELGPQHF; CDR3nt: TGTGCCAGCAGTGAACTTGGGCCCCAGCATTTT
v_gene: TRBV7-3; abundance: .; d_gene: .; j_gene: TRBJ1-6; CDR3aa: CASSISPGGNSPLHF; CDR3nt: TGTGCCAGCAGCATATCCCCTGGGGGTAATTCACCCCTCCACTTT
v_gene: TRBV9; abundance: .; d_gene: .; j_gene: TRBJ1-2; CDR3aa: CASSVAGGPGYTF; CDR3nt: TGTGCCAGCAGCGTAGCGGGGGGACCTGGCTACACCTTC
v_gene: TRBV10-1; abundance: .; d_gene: TRBD1; j_gene: TRBJ2-2; CDR3aa: CASSTGGLAGELFF; CDR3nt: TGCGCCAGCAGCACAGGGGGCTTGGCCGGGGAGCTGTTTTTT
v_gene: TRBV19; abundance: .; d_gene: .; j_gene: TRBJ1-1; CDR3aa: CASSIRPGFGEAFF; CDR3nt: TGTGCCAGTAGTATTCGGCCAGGCTTTGGGGAAGCTTTCTTT
v_gene: TRBV7-9; abundance: .; d_gene: .; j_gene: TRBJ1-2; CDR3aa: CASSLKYRGVSDYGYTF; CDR3nt: TGTGCCAGCAGCTTAAAATATAGGGGGGTTAGCGACTATGGCTACACCTTC
v_gene: TRBV29-1; abundance: .; d_gene: .; j_gene: TRBJ1-1; CDR3aa: CSVALTVMNTEAFF; CDR3nt: TGCAGCGTTGCCCTGACAGTGATGAACACTGAAGCTTTCTTT